The clone carrying this TCR beta chain was seen just once. Trimming cost V 3 bases and J 8 bases, with 16 bases left between them. This CDR3 is built from 15 residues. Germline V gives CDR1 SEHNR, CDR2 FQNEAQ (reference sequence). The data derive from a study of blood T cell repertoires in COVID-19. Produced via immunoSEQ multiplex PCR; TCRdb's table is partial and in-frame only. Among about 260,000 clones listed, 88% were seen once. Material: PBMCs or T cells enriched from blood (not recorded which). The receptor was isolated from a middle-aged woman who had been exposed to COVID-19. The J gene is TRBJ1-4, the V gene TRBV7-9, with D unresolved. In nucleotides, the CDR3 is TGTGCCAGCAGCTTGTTCCCGGGGAGTAAGGAAAAACTGTTTTTT. This encodes CASSLFPGSKEKLFF.